A selection of T cell receptor beta chains follows, all from one sample in a study of CD8+CD57+ T cells in acquired aplastic anemia. TCRdb fed the reads into MiXCR, producing one record per CDR3 protein. The sample carries approximately 260,000 distinct CDR3 sequences, 65% to 90% recorded once. The sequencing sample was made of sorted CD4+, CD8+, or CD8+CD57+ T cells (not recorded which) from PBMCs. The receptors stem from a human donor with aplastic anemia. The CDR3 runs from the conserved cysteine through the conserved F or W. Fields, in order: J gene, V gene, clone size, D gene, CDR3 protein, CDR3 DNA. A D gene is named only where the DNA matches it firmly. Part of the rows lack a size; the others show once, few, many or a class for expanded clones.

J: TRBJ2-1; V: TRBV7-9; size: few; D: TRBD1; CDR3: CASSLGPDRGKFF; DNA: TGTGCCAGCAGCTTAGGACCGGACAGGGGGAAGTTCTTC
J: TRBJ2-1; V: TRBV5-5; size: -; D: -; CDR3: CASSLSPNNEQFF; DNA: TGTGCTAGCAGCCTGTCGCCGAACAATGAGCAGTTCTTC
J: TRBJ2-3; V: TRBV2; size: -; D: TRBD1; CDR3: CASSERTGSDEAFF; DNA: TGTGCCAGCAGTGAACGGACAGGTTCCGATGAAGCTTTTTTT
J: TRBJ2-1; V: TRBV7-8; size: -; D: -; CDR3: CASSLARGPGTQYQFF; DNA: TGTGCCAGCAGCTTAGCAAGAGGCCCCGGTACGCAGTATCAGTTCTTC
J: TRBJ2-7; V: TRBV11-3; size: -; D: -; CDR3: CASSLGLNEQYF; DNA: TGTGCCAGCAGCTTAGGGCTCAACGAGCAGTACTTC
J: TRBJ2-1; V: TRBV15; size: few; D: TRBD2; CDR3: CATSRDASGGNEQFF; DNA: TGTGCCACCAGCAGAGATGCTAGCGGGGGAAATGAGCAGTTCTTC
J: TRBJ1-2; V: TRBV12-3/TRBV12-4; size: -; D: -; CDR3: CASSLTGGYDYGYTF; DNA: TGTGCCAGCAGCTTAACGGGGGGCTATGACTATGGCTACACCTTC
J: TRBJ1-1; V: TRBV7-3; size: -; D: -; CDR3: CASSDYRVPSEAFF; DNA: TGTGCCAGCAGCGATTACAGGGTCCCCTCTGAAGCTTTCTTT
J: TRBJ2-2; V: TRBV7-2; size: -; D: -; CDR3: CASSLDGRAATGELFF; DNA: TGTGCCAGCAGCTTAGATGGCAGGGCGGCCACCGGGGAGCTGTTTTTT
J: TRBJ2-2; V: TRBV20-1; size: -; D: -; CDR3: CSAPSGNRNTGELFF; DNA: TGCAGTGCGCCTTCAGGGAATCGGAACACCGGGGAGCTGTTTTTT
J: TRBJ2-3; V: TRBV15; size: -; D: -; CDR3: CATSRDSQGRDEQYF; DNA: TGTGCCACCAGCAGAGATAGCCAGGGGAGGGATGAGCAGTACTTT
J: TRBJ2-5; V: TRBV6-5; size: -; D: -; CDR3: CASSFTAPFKGGTQYF; DNA: TGTGCCAGCAGCTTTACCGCCCCGTTCAAAGGTGGGACCCAGTACTTC
J: TRBJ2-3; V: TRBV2; size: -; D: TRBD2; CDR3: CASSLRSGGTDTQYF; DNA: TGTGCCAGCAGCTTAAGGAGCGGGGGCACAGATACGCAGTATTTT
J: TRBJ2-1; V: TRBV2; size: -; D: TRBD2; CDR3: CASRYQRSGGSDEQFF; DNA: TGTGCCAGCAGATATCAAAGAAGCGGGGGGAGTGATGAGCAGTTCTTC
J: TRBJ2-6; V: TRBV7-9; size: -; D: TRBD2; CDR3: CASSLERREYYNEVLTF; DNA: TGTGCCAGCAGCCTAGAACGGCGGGAGTACTACAATGAGGTCCTGACTTTC
J: TRBJ2-3; V: TRBV7-9; size: -; D: -; CDR3: CASSLAGSCGDNEYF; DNA: TGTGCCAGCAGCTTAGCGGGTAGCTGCGGAGACAACGAGTATTTT
J: TRBJ2-3; V: TRBV9; size: -; D: -; CDR3: CASRTRGGDTQYF; DNA: TGTGCCAGCAGGACACGTGGTGGAGATACGCAGTATTTT
J: TRBJ2-3; V: TRBV7-8; size: -; D: -; CDR3: CASSLPPDPEAQSF; DNA: TGTGCCAGCAGCTTACCTCCAGACCCCGAAGCCCAGTCCTTT
J: TRBJ1-6; V: TRBV2; size: -; D: -; CDR3: CASSITYSPLHF; DNA: TGTGCCAGCAGTATAACGTATTCACCCCTCCACTTT
J: TRBJ2-3; V: TRBV2; size: -; D: TRBD2; CDR3: CASSLTCGSGATQYF; DNA: TGTGCCAGCAGCTTAACGTGCGGGAGCGGAGCTACGCAGTATTTT